This is a list of T cell receptor beta chains from one sample in a study of CD8 T cells in ankylosing spondylitis. TCRdb passed the 5' RACE reads through MiXCR, listing each CDR3 protein once. Seen here are 150,000 to 200,000 distinct CDR3 sequences, around 18% observed once, and the top ten hold approximately 7.8%. Material for sequencing was blood, either unsorted or a sorted T cell fraction (not recorded which). The receptors shown here come from a male donor with ankylosing spondylitis or in good health (not recorded which). Both conserved end residues are trimmed from each CDR3. The order of the fields is J gene, V gene, CDR3 protein.

TRBJ1-1,TRBV13,ASGRNTEAF
TRBJ2-1,TRBV29-1,SVAARGYNEQF
TRBJ1-1,TRBV28,ASSLRTGAYSAF
TRBJ1-3,TRBV20-1,SARRQGLVSGNTIY
TRBJ2-1,TRBV5-1,ASSLVSGGASYEQF
TRBJ2-1,TRBV5-1,ASRELRGEGYNEQF
TRBJ2-2,TRBV7-2,ASSLGSSGVYTGELF
TRBJ1-1,TRBV5-1,ASSRPLGGTEAF
TRBJ1-5,TRBV12-3/TRBV12-4,ASSLALVGNQPQH
TRBJ2-3,TRBV3-1,ASSHRLAGGRDTQY
TRBJ2-1,TRBV5-1,ASSSSGTGIYNEQF
TRBJ2-7,TRBV20-1,SARDLTTGEQY
TRBJ2-1,TRBV28,ASHGRRLFDEQF
TRBJ2-3,TRBV4-1,ASSQVPGDDTQY
TRBJ2-7,TRBV20-1,SAAEALSSYEQY
TRBJ2-1,TRBV5-5,ASSLVRGEQF
TRBJ1-3,TRBV20-1,SARGGPLGNTIY
TRBJ2-7,TRBV7-2,ASRRDGEQY
TRBJ1-2,TRBV27,ASSFAEGVDGYT
TRBJ2-1,TRBV20-1,SARGLAGYNEQF
TRBJ2-6,TRBV29-1,SVLRFSSGANVLT
TRBJ2-7,TRBV7-8,ASSLKTSGPMNAYEQY